This is a list of T cell receptor beta chains from one sample in a study of response to subunit inactivated influenza vaccine. TCRdb reanalysed the RT-PCR reads using MiXCR and keeps one entry per CDR3 protein. The table shows over 800,000 distinct CDR3 sequences, with roughly 20% occurring only once. The sample was PBMCs from blood, taken 5 to 6 days after vaccination. These receptors were obtained from a man aged 50 or older who received an inactivated influenza vaccine. The CDR3 runs from the conserved cysteine through the conserved F or W. The D gene is left open where the match is weak. Part of the rows lack a size; the others show once, few, many or a class for expanded clones.

clone size	V gene	J gene	D gene	CDR3 protein	CDR3 DNA
many	TRBV5-6	TRBJ2-7	TRBD1	CASSLGTGAWEQYF	TGTGCCAGCAGCTTGGGGACAGGCGCGTGGGAGCAGTACTTC
few	TRBV2	TRBJ2-2	NA	CVSIPGLLNTGELFF	TGTGTCAGCATACCGGGACTTCTTAACACCGGGGAGCTGTTTTTT
NA	TRBV7-2	TRBJ2-2	NA	CASSLAGGAELFF	TGTGCCAGCAGCTTGGCGGGTGGAGCGGAGCTGTTTTTT
few	TRBV7-9	TRBJ2-1	TRBD2	CASSFPSGVVDEQFF	TGTGCCAGCAGCTTCCCTAGCGGGGTCGTCGATGAGCAGTTCTTC
NA	TRBV27	TRBJ1-1	TRBD1	CASSGGTGGGTEAFF	TGTGCCAGCAGTGGGGGGACAGGGGGCGGAACTGAAGCTTTCTTT
few	TRBV28	TRBJ2-1	NA	CASRMSERQFF	TGTGCCAGCAGGATGTCCGAGCGGCAGTTCTTC
NA	TRBV29-1	TRBJ2-7	NA	CSAADATYEQYF	TGCAGCGCTGCGGACGCCACCTACGAGCAGTACTTC
few	TRBV7-2	TRBJ1-2	NA	CASSLTGTPNYGYTF	TGTGCCAGCAGCTTAACAGGGACTCCTAACTATGGCTACACCTTC
few	TRBV29-1	TRBJ2-1	TRBD1	CSGGQATNEQFF	TGCAGCGGGGGACAGGCGACCAATGAGCAGTTCTTC
few	TRBV20-1	TRBJ2-4	TRBD2	CSARDLNSGGATIQYF	TGCAGTGCTAGAGATCTTAATAGCGGGGGGGCCACAATTCAGTACTTC
few	TRBV5-4	TRBJ2-1	TRBD2	CASSLATSGGLYNEQFF	TGTGCCAGCAGCTTGGCGACCAGCGGGGGACTCTACAATGAGCAGTTCTTC
NA	TRBV5-1	TRBJ2-4	TRBD2	CASSHLQLLAGGNIAKNIQYF	TGCGCCAGCAGCCATCTCCAACTCCTAGCGGGGGGTAACATAGCCAAAAACATTCAGTACTTC
few	TRBV25-1	TRBJ2-5	NA	CASRGQNSETQYF	TGTGCCAGCAGAGGACAGAATTCGGAGACCCAGTACTTC
many	TRBV5-1	TRBJ2-3	NA	CASSDPILDTQYF	TGCGCCAGCAGCGATCCCATCTTAGATACGCAGTATTTT
few	TRBV4-2	TRBJ1-1	NA	CASSQPTENTEAFF	TGTGCCAGCAGCCAACCGACGGAGAACACTGAAGCTTTCTTT
many	TRBV20-1	TRBJ2-5	TRBD2	CSARGFGRLAGVGETQYF	TGCAGTGCTAGAGGATTTGGGAGACTAGCGGGAGTAGGAGAGACCCAGTACTTC
NA	TRBV9	TRBJ2-3	TRBD1	CASSTKTGTDTQYF	TGTGCCAGCAGCACTAAGACAGGGACAGATACGCAGTATTTT
few	TRBV20-1	TRBJ1-2	TRBD1	CSARDLSGGYGYTF	TGCAGTGCTAGAGATCTCTCAGGGGGGTATGGCTACACCTTC
few	TRBV6-1	TRBJ1-5	NA	CASTDGAGWKQPQHF	TGTGCCAGCACCGACGGTGCAGGTTGGAAGCAGCCCCAGCATTTT
many	TRBV5-1	TRBJ1-3	NA	CASSLGQYGNTIYF	TGCGCCAGCAGCTTAGGACAGTACGGAAACACCATATATTTT
NA	TRBV12-3/TRBV12-4	TRBJ2-7	TRBD1	CASSLGPDREQYF	TGTGCCAGCAGTTTAGGGCCGGACAGGGAGCAGTACTTC
NA	TRBV20-1	TRBJ1-1	TRBD1	CSARDGQGVNTEAFF	TGCAGTGCTAGAGATGGACAGGGGGTGAACACTGAAGCTTTCTTT
NA	TRBV11-3	TRBJ2-6	NA	CASSLVGGISGANVLTF	TGTGCCAGCAGCTTAGTTGGGGGGATTTCTGGGGCCAACGTCCTGACTTTC
NA	TRBV7-9	TRBJ2-7	NA	CASSLGGTESYEQYF	TGTGCCAGCAGCTTAGGTGGGACTGAGTCCTACGAGCAGTACTTC
many	TRBV10-3	TRBJ2-3	NA	CAISENTDTQYF	TGTGCCATCAGTGAGAACACAGATACGCAGTATTTT
few	TRBV20-1	TRBJ2-6	NA	CSARLPGANVLTF	TGCAGTGCTCGCTTACCTGGGGCCAACGTCCTGACTTTC
few	TRBV7-9	TRBJ2-2	NA	CATIPLVTNTGELFF	TGTGCCACCATTCCCTTGGTTACGAACACCGGGGAGCTGTTTTTT
NA	TRBV4-1	TRBJ2-2	NA	CASSRLGRISGELFF	TGCGCCAGCAGCCGACTGGGACGGATCTCAGGGGAGCTGTTTTTT
NA	TRBV27	TRBJ2-7	NA	CASSSRGLRGFAQGEQYF	TGTGCCAGCAGTTCCCGCGGCCTACGCGGGTTCGCCCAGGGCGAGCAGTACTTC
NA	TRBV4-2	TRBJ2-7	NA	CASSRSLGDEQYF	TGTGCCAGCAGCCGTTCACTAGGTGACGAGCAGTACTTC
few	TRBV7-9	TRBJ2-4	NA	CASSLDDADIQYF	TGTGCCAGCAGCTTAGATGATGCGGACATTCAGTACTTC
NA	TRBV5-1	TRBJ2-3	TRBD2	CASSLPWPSGGTSTDTQYF	TGCGCCAGCAGCTTGCCGTGGCCTAGCGGGGGAACTAGCACAGATACGCAGTATTTT
NA	TRBV3-1	TRBJ2-3	NA	CASSQGPPKYTDTQYF	TGTGCCAGCAGCCAAGGTCCGCCCAAATACACAGATACGCAGTATTTT
few	TRBV12-3/TRBV12-4	TRBJ2-7	NA	CASSFRSTPYEQYF	TGTGCCAGCAGTTTCAGGAGTACACCCTACGAGCAGTACTTC
few	TRBV27	TRBJ2-3	TRBD2	CASSRRTSGISTDTQYF	TGTGCCAGCAGTCGACGCACTAGCGGGATTAGCACAGATACGCAGTATTTT
NA	TRBV28	TRBJ2-1	NA	CASSFSAATWSLSGDRDEQFF	TGTGCCAGCAGTTTCTCAGCTGCTACTTGGAGCTTATCGGGAGATCGGGATGAGCAGTTCTTC
few	TRBV6-1	TRBJ2-5	TRBD2	CASGGAGGFETQYF	TGTGCCAGCGGGGGGGCGGGGGGTTTTGAGACCCAGTACTTC
NA	TRBV5-1	TRBJ2-5	NA	CASSLAPVGSQETQYF	TGCGCCAGCAGCTTGGCTCCCGTGGGGTCCCAAGAGACCCAGTACTTC
few	TRBV7-2	TRBJ2-7	NA	CASTRGYEYEQYF	TGTGCCAGCACCCGGGGGTACGAATACGAGCAGTACTTC
few	TRBV29-1	TRBJ2-3	NA	CSVVRTGTDTQYF	TGCAGCGTTGTAAGGACAGGCACAGATACGCAGTATTTT
NA	TRBV12-3/TRBV12-4	TRBJ2-1	TRBD2	CASRVFSGGSEQFF	TGTGCCAGCAGGGTCTTTAGCGGGGGGTCTGAGCAGTTCTTC
NA	TRBV7-9	TRBJ1-1	NA	CASSRGIRGGTEAFF	TGTGCCAGCAGCCGAGGAATACGGGGAGGGACTGAAGCTTTCTTT
NA	TRBV7-2	TRBJ1-5	TRBD1	CASSITGTGGNQPQHF	TGTGCCAGCAGTATCACCGGGACAGGGGGCAATCAGCCCCAGCATTTT
few	TRBV28	TRBJ2-5	TRBD2	CASSSQGLAFRETQYF	TGTGCCAGCAGTTCCCAAGGACTAGCGTTCCGCGAGACCCAGTACTTC
few	TRBV7-9	TRBJ2-1	TRBD2	CASSEPGLASEQFF	TGTGCCAGCAGCGAACCGGGACTAGCAAGTGAGCAGTTCTTC
few	TRBV12-3/TRBV12-4	TRBJ1-5	NA	CASSSGTPRNQPQHF	TGTGCCAGCAGCTCCGGGACACCCAGAAATCAGCCCCAGCATTTT
few	TRBV27	TRBJ2-3	TRBD1	CASSLTGVWIADTQYF	TGTGCCAGCAGTTTGACAGGGGTTTGGATTGCAGATACGCAGTATTTT
NA	TRBV28	TRBJ1-3	TRBD1	CASLEGAHSGNTIYF	TGTGCCAGCTTAGAGGGGGCCCACTCTGGAAACACCATATATTTT
few	TRBV6-5	TRBJ1-4	NA	CASSWWRGDEKLFF	TGTGCCAGCAGTTGGTGGAGGGGGGATGAAAAACTGTTTTTT
NA	TRBV24-1	TRBJ2-1	NA	CATSGQSSYNEQFF	TGTGCCACCAGTGGACAGTCTAGCTACAATGAGCAGTTCTTC
NA	TRBV6-2/TRBV6-3	TRBJ2-1	NA	CASSYLRLAGRWNEQFF	TGTGCCAGCAGTTACCTAAGGCTGGCAGGGCGCTGGAATGAGCAGTTCTTC